This passage covers 11 T cell receptor beta chains from one sample sequenced in a study of glioma-infiltrating T cells after dendritic cell vaccination. The table came from immunoSEQ multiplex PCR; TCRdb's copy has only in-frame clones and leaves some out. Of fewer than 25,000 clones listed, 79% are singletons. The sample in question was blood, obtained before dendritic cell vaccination. These receptors came from a human donor with glioblastoma.

This sequence joins TRBV6-5 and TRBJ2-5; no firm D call. This CDR3 has 13 residues. V lost 0 bases and J lost 5, with 7 bases in between. Germline CDR1 is MNHEY and CDR2 is SVGAGI. DNA for the CDR3: TGTGCCAGCAGTTACTCGATGAGTGAGACCCAGTACTTC. Protein product: CASSYSMSETQYF.

This clone was found a few times. The V gene is TRBV6-5, the J gene TRBJ2-1, with D maybe TRBD1 (6 bases). The CDR3 runs to 15 residues. In germline, CDR1 is MNHEY, CDR2 SVGAGI. Between the trimmed V and J ends, which lost 2 bases and 4 bases, there was a span of 12 bases. CDR3 coding DNA: TGTGCCAGCAGTTACGGACAGAGGGGTTACAATGAGCAGTTCTTC. Translated: CASSYGQRGYNEQFF.

The chain has TRBV7-2 and TRBJ2-1; 9 bases agree with TRBD2. The CDR3 is made up of 14 amino acids. Germline V lookup: CDR1 SGHTA, CDR2 FQGNSA. V lost 1 base, J lost 13 bases, and 8 bases stayed unmatched. In DNA, the CDR3 is TGTGCCAGCAGCTTAGGTCCTAGCGGGATCCCCCAGTTCTTC. This translates into CASSLGPSGIPQFF.

The gene calls are TRBV4-1 and TRBJ2-7, with TRBD2 identical over 16 bases. This CDR3 spans 18 amino acids. Germline V lookup: CDR1 MGHRA, CDR2 YSYEKL. V lost 3 bases and J lost 2; bases outside the gene matches: 7. This chain's CDR3 is CASSQTTGTSGRAYEQYF. DNA for the CDR3: TGCGCCAGCAGCCAGACGACCGGGACTAGCGGGAGGGCCTACGAGCAGTACTTC.

Points on this clone: One junction end disagrees with the germline gene, perhaps due to a read error. The rearrangement joins TRBV19 to TRBJ2-5; D is undetermined. CDR1 is LNHDA, CDR2 SQIVND, per germline (reference sequence). The CDR3 consists of 15 residues. CDR3 nucleotides: TGTGCCAGTAACCTCGAGAGGTGGCTAGAAGAGACCCAGCACTTC. Protein: CASNLERWLEETQHF.

This clone appeared a few times. The chain combines TRBV19 with TRBJ2-1; TRBD2 matches 9 bases. V was pared by 6 bases and J by 9 bases, with 18 bases of the junction left unmatched. The germline gives CDR1 LNHDA, CDR2 SQIVND (reference sequence). The length of the CDR3 is 17 residues. CDR3 region: CASSGHFGGLAGTEQFF. As DNA, the CDR3 is TGTGCCAGTAGCGGACATTTCGGTGGCCTAGCGGGAACTGAGCAGTTCTTC.

The rearrangement links TRBV6-5 to TRBJ2-1, with 9 positions matching TRBD2. V shed 6 bases, J shed 6 bases, and the junction held 6 bases outside the gene matches. This CDR3 spans 14 amino acids. CDR1 and CDR2 (germline): MNHEY, SVGAGI. CDR3 sequence: CASREREVSNEQFF. The CDR3 DNA reads as TGTGCCAGCAGAGAGCGGGAGGTGTCCAATGAGCAGTTCTTC.

This clone was seen a handful of times. A far larger clone differs by one base, so this is likely a read error. V gene TRBV9 combines with J gene TRBJ1-1; D is perhaps TRBD1 (5 bases). CDR3 size: 16 residues. The germline V gene has CDR1 SGDLS and CDR2 YYNGEE. CDR3 sequence (DNA): TGTGCCAGGAGCGTAGATGTAGGGGTCATGAACACTGAAGCTTTCTTT. This codes for CARSVDVGVMNTEAFF.

The rearrangement links TRBV11-3 to TRBJ2-3; tentatively, D is TRBD2 (5 bases). This CDR3 contains 14 residues. The germline V gene encodes CDR1 SGHNT and CDR2 YENEEA. Trimming removed 5 bases from V and 2 bases from J, with 11 bases in between. This CDR3 is CASSLGLNTDTQYF. The CDR3 DNA reads as TGTGCCAGCAGCCTCGGACTCAACACAGATACGCAGTATTTT.

The V call is TRBV28, the J call TRBJ2-4; 7 bases line up with TRBD2. With V trimmed by 4 bases and J by 1 base, 10 bases remained unmatched. Germline CDR1 is MDHEN and CDR2 is SYDVKM. CDR3 length equals 17 residues. CDR3 protein: CASSSLADYGAKNIQYF. The CDR3 bases are TGTGCCAGCAGTTCTCTAGCGGACTACGGGGCCAAAAACATTCAGTACTTC.

The V and J genes are TRBV30 and TRBJ1-3; no reliable D call. V was trimmed by 1 base and J by 4 bases, leaving 5 bases between them. Looked up from germline, CDR1 is GTSNPN and CDR2 is SVGIG (reference sequence). CDR3 length equals 12 residues. DNA of the CDR3: TGTGCCTGGAGTGGGCAGGGAAACACCATATATTTT. This encodes CAWSGQGNTIYF.